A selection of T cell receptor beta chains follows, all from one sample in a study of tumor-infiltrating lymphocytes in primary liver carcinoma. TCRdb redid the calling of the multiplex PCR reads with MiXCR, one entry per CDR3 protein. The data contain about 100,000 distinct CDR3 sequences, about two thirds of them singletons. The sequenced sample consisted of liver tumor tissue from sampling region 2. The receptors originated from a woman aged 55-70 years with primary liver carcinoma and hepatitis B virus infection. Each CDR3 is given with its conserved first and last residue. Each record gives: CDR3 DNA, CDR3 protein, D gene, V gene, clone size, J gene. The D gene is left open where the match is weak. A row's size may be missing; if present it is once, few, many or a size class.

CDR3 DNA: TGTGCCAGCAGTTCCGACAGGAGCTCCTACAATGAGCAGTTCTTC; CDR3 protein: CASSSDRSSYNEQFF; D gene: NA; V gene: TRBV28; clone size: NA; J gene: TRBJ2-1
CDR3 DNA: TGTGCCGGCAGTTACCAGAGGAGATCCTACGAACAGCACTTC; CDR3 protein: CAGSYQRRSYEQHF; D gene: NA; V gene: TRBV6-5; clone size: NA; J gene: TRBJ2-7
CDR3 DNA: TGTGCCAGCAGGGGGGGGGACTCTCTGCGGAGGGAGACCCAGTACTTC; CDR3 protein: CASRGGDSLRRETQYF; D gene: TRBD2; V gene: TRBV28; clone size: many; J gene: TRBJ2-5
CDR3 DNA: TGCGCCAGCAGTGAGTCTATGGGGAGGACAGATACGCAGTATTTT; CDR3 protein: CASSESMGRTDTQYF; D gene: NA; V gene: TRBV10-1; clone size: many; J gene: TRBJ2-3
CDR3 DNA: TGTGCCAGCAGTCCCGGGGGGGCGAGCTCCTACGAGCAGTACTTC; CDR3 protein: CASSPGGASSYEQYF; D gene: TRBD2; V gene: TRBV28; clone size: many; J gene: TRBJ2-7
CDR3 DNA: TGTGCCAGCAGTCCCAACCCGGGACAGGGGGGCACCGGGGAGCTGTTTTTT; CDR3 protein: CASSPNPGQGGTGELFF; D gene: TRBD1; V gene: TRBV28; clone size: many; J gene: TRBJ2-2
CDR3 DNA: TGTGCCAGCACCAGGGGTCGAAGGAACGAGCAGTACTTC; CDR3 protein: CASTRGRRNEQYF; D gene: NA; V gene: TRBV28; clone size: few; J gene: TRBJ2-7
CDR3 DNA: TGCAGCGTTGAAGTCTTCTACGAACAGTACTTC; CDR3 protein: CSVEVFYEQYF; D gene: NA; V gene: TRBV29-1; clone size: NA; J gene: TRBJ2-7
CDR3 DNA: TGTGCCAGCAGCGGTGGGAGGGGGAAGACCCAGTACTTC; CDR3 protein: CASSGGRGKTQYF; D gene: NA; V gene: TRBV11-2; clone size: NA; J gene: TRBJ2-5
CDR3 DNA: TGCGCCAGCAGCTTGACCCCCCGAGCAGATACGCAGTATTTT; CDR3 protein: CASSLTPRADTQYF; D gene: NA; V gene: TRBV5-1; clone size: many; J gene: TRBJ2-3
CDR3 DNA: TGTACCAGCAGTCAGATCAAACTGGAGTGGGAGACCCAGTACTTC; CDR3 protein: CTSSQIKLEWETQYF; D gene: NA; V gene: TRBV11-2; clone size: NA; J gene: TRBJ2-5
CDR3 DNA: TGTGCTACCAGCCAAGATTCTCGCCCCTACGAGCAGTACTTC; CDR3 protein: CATSQDSRPYEQYF; D gene: NA; V gene: TRBV4-2; clone size: NA; J gene: TRBJ2-7
CDR3 DNA: TGCAGCGTTAAGCAGTGCGATGGCTATGGCTACACCTTC; CDR3 protein: CSVKQCDGYGYTF; D gene: NA; V gene: TRBV29-1; clone size: NA; J gene: TRBJ1-2
CDR3 DNA: TGCGTCAACAGCCAAGACTCCAGGGTCTCCGGGGCCAGCGTCCTGACTTTC; CDR3 protein: CVNSQDSRVSGASVLTF; D gene: NA; V gene: TRBV4-1; clone size: NA; J gene: TRBJ2-6
CDR3 DNA: TGCAGTGCTAGAGATTTTATGGACAGCGTCCAAGAGACCCAGTACTTC; CDR3 protein: CSARDFMDSVQETQYF; D gene: NA; V gene: TRBV20-1; clone size: NA; J gene: TRBJ2-5
CDR3 DNA: TGTACCAGCAGCAAAGGGGGGAGTGTTAGTATGCGTTTTTTT; CDR3 protein: CTSSKGGSVSMRFF; D gene: NA; V gene: TRBV12-3/TRBV12-4; clone size: NA; J gene: TRBJ2-2
CDR3 DNA: TGTGCCAGCAGCCATCAATCGACAGGGGGGGAGCAGTACTTC; CDR3 protein: CASSHQSTGGEQYF; D gene: TRBD1; V gene: TRBV14; clone size: medium-sized; J gene: TRBJ2-7
CDR3 DNA: TGTGCCAGCATGCAACAGGGTTGGGAGACCCAGTACTTC; CDR3 protein: CASMQQGWETQYF; D gene: NA; V gene: TRBV28; clone size: NA; J gene: TRBJ2-5
CDR3 DNA: TGTGCCAGCAGCAGGGACAGTGTCATTTATGGCTACACCTTC; CDR3 protein: CASSRDSVIYGYTF; D gene: TRBD1; V gene: TRBV11-2; clone size: few; J gene: TRBJ1-2
CDR3 DNA: TGCAGCGTAAGCTTGGGGATAGGGACAAATACGCAGTATTTT; CDR3 protein: CSVSLGIGTNTQYF; D gene: NA; V gene: TRBV29-1; clone size: NA; J gene: TRBJ2-3
CDR3 DNA: TGTGCCAGCAGCTTAGGGGGGCTAGACTACATTGGGCAGTTCTTC; CDR3 protein: CASSLGGLDYIGQFF; D gene: NA; V gene: TRBV11-2; clone size: NA; J gene: TRBJ2-1
CDR3 DNA: TGTGCCAGCAGCTGGGGGACAGTTCCTTATAATTCACTCCTCCACTTT; CDR3 protein: CASSWGTVPYNSLLHF; D gene: TRBD1; V gene: TRBV7-8; clone size: NA; J gene: TRBJ1-6
CDR3 DNA: TGTGCCAGCAGCCCCCGCGGGCAAGACAATCAGCCCCAGCATTTT; CDR3 protein: CASSPRGQDNQPQHF; D gene: NA; V gene: TRBV28; clone size: NA; J gene: TRBJ1-5
CDR3 DNA: TGTGCCAGCCCACAAGGGCGGCAAGAGACCCAGTACTTC; CDR3 protein: CASPQGRQETQYF; D gene: NA; V gene: TRBV7-8; clone size: many; J gene: TRBJ2-5
CDR3 DNA: TGTGCCAGCAGCCCCTGGGCAGGAGGCAACTACGAGCAGTACTTC; CDR3 protein: CASSPWAGGNYEQYF; D gene: NA; V gene: TRBV11-3; clone size: NA; J gene: TRBJ2-7
CDR3 DNA: TGTGCCAGCAGCCAAGGGGGTAGCGGGAAATCCTACAATGAGCAGTTCTTC; CDR3 protein: CASSQGGSGKSYNEQFF; D gene: TRBD2; V gene: TRBV14; clone size: many; J gene: TRBJ2-1
CDR3 DNA: TGTGCCAGCAGCACCACAGGGTCGGACACTGAAGCTTTCTTT; CDR3 protein: CASSTTGSDTEAFF; D gene: NA; V gene: TRBV7-9; clone size: NA; J gene: TRBJ1-1
CDR3 DNA: TGTGCCAGCGGTCGCACTAGATCAGGCTCCTACAATGAGCAGTTCTTC; CDR3 protein: CASGRTRSGSYNEQFF; D gene: NA; V gene: TRBV11-1; clone size: NA; J gene: TRBJ2-1
CDR3 DNA: TGTGCCAGCAGCTTAATACCCGGCGCTACAGATTCGCAGTATTTT; CDR3 protein: CASSLIPGATDSQYF; D gene: NA; V gene: TRBV11-2; clone size: NA; J gene: TRBJ2-3
CDR3 DNA: TGTGCCCGGAGGGGACGGGTTGATTCACCCCTCCACTTT; CDR3 protein: CARRGRVDSPLHF; D gene: NA; V gene: TRBV30; clone size: NA; J gene: TRBJ1-6
CDR3 DNA: TGTGCCAGCAGTTTGACGGTAAGGCCGCACGAGCAGTACTTC; CDR3 protein: CASSLTVRPHEQYF; D gene: NA; V gene: TRBV28; clone size: few; J gene: TRBJ2-7
CDR3 DNA: TGTGCCAGCAGCTTAGAGACTAGCAGGCTGAATGAGCAGCTCTTC; CDR3 protein: CASSLETSRLNEQLF; D gene: TRBD2; V gene: TRBV11-3; clone size: NA; J gene: TRBJ2-1
CDR3 DNA: TGTCCCAGCAGCTTAGATCTGACGGGTGGGGTCGATGAACAGTTCTTC; CDR3 protein: CPSSLDLTGGVDEQFF; D gene: NA; V gene: TRBV11-2; clone size: NA; J gene: TRBJ2-1
CDR3 DNA: TGTGCCAGCAGCTGGCCGGGACAGATGAACACTGAAGCTTTCTTT; CDR3 protein: CASSWPGQMNTEAFF; D gene: TRBD1; V gene: TRBV5-8; clone size: many; J gene: TRBJ1-1
CDR3 DNA: TGCGCCAGCAGCCAAGGCGGGACTAGCGGCTACGAGCAGTACTTC; CDR3 protein: CASSQGGTSGYEQYF; D gene: TRBD2; V gene: TRBV4-1; clone size: many; J gene: TRBJ2-7
CDR3 DNA: TGTGCCAGCAGTTTTTTAAGGGGTGGCCCGAATCAGCCCCAGCATTTT; CDR3 protein: CASSFLRGGPNQPQHF; D gene: NA; V gene: TRBV12-3/TRBV12-4; clone size: few; J gene: TRBJ1-5
CDR3 DNA: TGTGCCAGCAGTTTTGGGGGGACAGCCTATGGCTACACCTTC; CDR3 protein: CASSFGGTAYGYTF; D gene: TRBD1; V gene: TRBV28; clone size: few; J gene: TRBJ1-2
CDR3 DNA: TGTGCCAGCAGTTACGAGACAGGGTCTAGGGATGGCTACACCTTC; CDR3 protein: CASSYETGSRDGYTF; D gene: TRBD1; V gene: TRBV6-5; clone size: many; J gene: TRBJ1-2
CDR3 DNA: TGTGTCAACAGCCACCCCCCCCCTTCCACTGGCAATCAGCCCCAGCATTTT; CDR3 protein: CVNSHPPPSTGNQPQHF; D gene: NA; V gene: TRBV6-2/TRBV6-3; clone size: NA; J gene: TRBJ1-5
CDR3 DNA: TGTGCCAGCAGTCCCTTCGACAAGGTGGCTGGCTACACCTTC; CDR3 protein: CASSPFDKVAGYTF; D gene: NA; V gene: TRBV5-4; clone size: NA; J gene: TRBJ1-2
CDR3 DNA: TGTGCCAGCAGGTTGACTAGCTGGAGTTATTTGAGCACAGGTACGCAGTATTTT; CDR3 protein: CASRLTSWSYLSTGTQYF; D gene: TRBD2; V gene: TRBV6-5; clone size: NA; J gene: TRBJ2-3
CDR3 DNA: TGTGCCAGCAGCTTAGTTTTCTCGCGGGAGGTTCCCTACGAGCAGTACTTC; CDR3 protein: CASSLVFSREVPYEQYF; D gene: TRBD2; V gene: TRBV11-2; clone size: medium-sized; J gene: TRBJ2-7
CDR3 DNA: TGTGCCAGCAGTTTCAGGGATTACGAGCAGTACTTC; CDR3 protein: CASSFRDYEQYF; D gene: NA; V gene: TRBV12-3/TRBV12-4; clone size: many; J gene: TRBJ2-7
CDR3 DNA: TGTGCCAGCAGCTTAGATCTAAGTGGATTAGCGGGAGAAGGGATAGATATGCAGTACTTT; CDR3 protein: CASSLDLSGLAGEGIDMQYF; D gene: TRBD2; V gene: TRBV11-2; clone size: NA; J gene: TRBJ2-3
CDR3 DNA: TGTGCCAGCAGATCCACCGGAACAGGGGACTCGGGCGGGGAGCTGTTTTTT; CDR3 protein: CASRSTGTGDSGGELFF; D gene: NA; V gene: TRBV5-4; clone size: once; J gene: TRBJ2-2
CDR3 DNA: TGCGCCAGCAGCTTAGGGGAAGGGGATGGCTACACCTTC; CDR3 protein: CASSLGEGDGYTF; D gene: NA; V gene: TRBV5-1; clone size: NA; J gene: TRBJ1-2
CDR3 DNA: TGTGCCAGCAGCGACACCGGGAGCTCCTACAATGAGCAGTTCTTC; CDR3 protein: CASSDTGSSYNEQFF; D gene: NA; V gene: TRBV6-5; clone size: many; J gene: TRBJ2-1
CDR3 DNA: TGTGCCAGCAGCTTTGGGACACCCCCTGGGGATACGCAGCATTTT; CDR3 protein: CASSFGTPPGDTQHF; D gene: NA; V gene: TRBV11-2; clone size: once; J gene: TRBJ1-5
CDR3 DNA: TGTGCCAGCAATCGTCGACTAGCGGAAAACGCCGGGGAGCTATTTTTT; CDR3 protein: CASNRRLAENAGELFF; D gene: TRBD2; V gene: TRBV11-2; clone size: NA; J gene: TRBJ2-2
CDR3 DNA: TGTGCCAGCAGCCGCCAAGGATACGGAGAGATAGGGTCTGGGGCCAACGTCCTGACTTTC; CDR3 protein: CASSRQGYGEIGSGANVLTF; D gene: NA; V gene: TRBV11-3; clone size: many; J gene: TRBJ2-6
CDR3 DNA: TGTAGCGTTGATGGGGTCAGAGAAACAGATATGCAGTATTTT; CDR3 protein: CSVDGVRETDMQYF; D gene: NA; V gene: TRBV29-1; clone size: NA; J gene: TRBJ2-3
CDR3 DNA: TGTACCAGCAGCTTTTTTGGGGCGGCGAACACTGGAGCTTTCTTT; CDR3 protein: CTSSFFGAANTGAFF; D gene: NA; V gene: TRBV11-1; clone size: NA; J gene: TRBJ1-1
CDR3 DNA: TGTGCCAGCAGTCCCTGGCAGGGGGTAACAGATACGCAGTATTTT; CDR3 protein: CASSPWQGVTDTQYF; D gene: TRBD1; V gene: TRBV12-3/TRBV12-4; clone size: NA; J gene: TRBJ2-3